A selection of T cell receptor beta chains follows, all from one sample in a study of blood T cell repertoires in COVID-19. Repertoires were generated with immunoSEQ multiplex PCR, while TCRdb's copy carries only in-frame clones and drops some. The repertoire holds fewer than 40,000 clones, with 75% to 90% as singletons. Sequencing used peripheral blood. The origin of the receptors is a human donor in a cohort sampled during active COVID-19. CDR3s include the opening cysteine and the closing phenylalanine or tryptophan. Each record gives: CDR3 protein, CDR3 DNA, V gene, J gene, clone size, D gene. The D gene is left open where the match is weak. Not all rows give a size; the values are once, few, many and, for expanded clones, a class.

cdr3_aa: CASSVDSWNEQYF; cdr3_nt: TGTGCCAGCAGCGTGGACAGCTGGAACGAGCAGTACTTC; v_call: TRBV7-9; j_call: TRBJ2-7; clone_size: NA; d_call: NA
cdr3_aa: CASSLARTDSTFAYEQYF; cdr3_nt: TGTGCCAGCAGCTTAGCCCGGACAGATTCCACATTCGCCTACGAGCAGTACTTC; v_call: TRBV11-2; j_call: TRBJ2-7; clone_size: NA; d_call: NA
cdr3_aa: CASSPTGTGWYEQYF; cdr3_nt: TGTGCCAGCAGCCCAACCGGGACAGGGTGGTACGAGCAGTACTTC; v_call: TRBV11-2; j_call: TRBJ2-7; clone_size: NA; d_call: TRBD1
cdr3_aa: CASSLGTGVMNTEAFF; cdr3_nt: TGCGCCAGCAGCTTAGGGACAGGTGTTATGAACACTGAAGCTTTCTTT; v_call: TRBV5-1; j_call: TRBJ1-1; clone_size: NA; d_call: TRBD1
cdr3_aa: CASSALVPTGAYGPNSPLHF; cdr3_nt: TGTGCCAGCAGCGCCTTGGTCCCGACAGGGGCCTATGGGCCGAATTCACCCCTCCACTTT; v_call: TRBV6-6; j_call: TRBJ1-6; clone_size: NA; d_call: TRBD1
cdr3_aa: CASSPPGGNYGYTF; cdr3_nt: TGTGCCAGCAGCCCTCCCGGGGGAAACTATGGCTACACCTTC; v_call: TRBV9; j_call: TRBJ1-2; clone_size: NA; d_call: NA
cdr3_aa: CASSFNGGQSSYEQYF; cdr3_nt: TGTGCCAGCAGTTTCAATGGAGGACAGAGCTCCTACGAGCAGTACTTC; v_call: TRBV2; j_call: TRBJ2-7; clone_size: NA; d_call: NA
cdr3_aa: CASSQDDSGSQYGNSPLHF; cdr3_nt: TGTGCCAGCAGCCAAGACGATAGCGGCAGCCAATACGGGAATTCACCCCTCCACTTT; v_call: TRBV3-1/TRBV3-2; j_call: TRBJ1-6; clone_size: NA; d_call: NA
cdr3_aa: CASSLLTPGRNTEAFF; cdr3_nt: TGTGCCAGTAGTCTGTTAACGCCTGGGAGGAACACTGAAGCTTTCTTT; v_call: TRBV19; j_call: TRBJ1-1; clone_size: NA; d_call: NA
cdr3_aa: CASSTGTGEYAGANVLTF; cdr3_nt: TGCGCCAGCAGCACCGGTACAGGTGAATACGCTGGGGCCAACGTCCTGACTTTC; v_call: TRBV5-1; j_call: TRBJ2-6; clone_size: NA; d_call: NA
cdr3_aa: CASSPPILPTDLQETQYF; cdr3_nt: TGTGCCAGCAGCCCTCCGATCCTACCCACAGATTTACAAGAGACCCAGTACTTC; v_call: TRBV7-9; j_call: TRBJ2-5; clone_size: NA; d_call: NA
cdr3_aa: CASTGTSTDTQYF; cdr3_nt: TGCGCCAGCACTGGGACTAGCACAGATACGCAGTATTTT; v_call: TRBV10-2; j_call: TRBJ2-3; clone_size: NA; d_call: NA
cdr3_aa: CASSLLAGVPDTQYF; cdr3_nt: TGCGCCAGCAGCTTACTAGCGGGAGTACCAGATACGCAGTATTTT; v_call: TRBV5-1; j_call: TRBJ2-3; clone_size: NA; d_call: TRBD2
cdr3_aa: CASSQQGLSTDTQYF; cdr3_nt: TGCGCCAGCAGCCAACAGGGGCTGAGCACAGATACGCAGTATTTT; v_call: TRBV4-3; j_call: TRBJ2-3; clone_size: NA; d_call: NA
cdr3_aa: CAIRRGLAGATEQFF; cdr3_nt: TGTGCCATCAGGCGAGGACTAGCGGGAGCAACTGAGCAGTTCTTC; v_call: TRBV10-3; j_call: TRBJ2-1; clone_size: once; d_call: TRBD2
cdr3_aa: CASSSGTSGVREFF; cdr3_nt: TGTGCCAGCAGCTCAGGGACTAGCGGGGTCCGAGAGTTCTTC; v_call: TRBV7-2; j_call: TRBJ2-1; clone_size: NA; d_call: TRBD2
cdr3_aa: CASSLGQGFRQPQHF; cdr3_nt: TGTGCCAGCAGTTTGGGACAGGGGTTTCGTCAGCCCCAGCATTTT; v_call: TRBV28; j_call: TRBJ1-5; clone_size: NA; d_call: TRBD1
cdr3_aa: CASSSRDSGANVLTF; cdr3_nt: TGCGCCAGCAGCTCCCGCGACTCTGGGGCCAACGTCCTGACTTTC; v_call: TRBV5-1; j_call: TRBJ2-6; clone_size: NA; d_call: NA
cdr3_aa: CASSLGGEENEQFF; cdr3_nt: TGCGCCAGCAGCTTGGGGGGAGAGGAGAATGAGCAGTTCTTC; v_call: TRBV5-1; j_call: TRBJ2-1; clone_size: NA; d_call: NA
cdr3_aa: CASSPIGGRESYGYTF; cdr3_nt: TGTGCCAGCAGTCCCATCGGAGGCCGAGAGAGCTATGGCTACACCTTC; v_call: TRBV28; j_call: TRBJ1-2; clone_size: NA; d_call: NA
cdr3_aa: CASSHRVATEAFF; cdr3_nt: TGTGCCAGCAGCCACAGGGTGGCCACTGAAGCTTTCTTT; v_call: TRBV6-2/TRBV6-3; j_call: TRBJ1-1; clone_size: NA; d_call: NA
cdr3_aa: CASSRGQGGTEQYF; cdr3_nt: TGTGCCAGCAGCCGGGGACAGGGAGGAACCGAGCAGTACTTC; v_call: TRBV6-5; j_call: TRBJ2-7; clone_size: NA; d_call: TRBD1
cdr3_aa: CASSYGQGSGEQYF; cdr3_nt: TGCGCCAGCAGCTACGGACAGGGGTCGGGGGAGCAGTACTTC; v_call: TRBV5-1; j_call: TRBJ2-7; clone_size: NA; d_call: TRBD1
cdr3_aa: CASSPGPRSDTQYF; cdr3_nt: TGTGCCAGCAGCCCGGGTCCTAGGTCAGATACGCAGTATTTT; v_call: TRBV2; j_call: TRBJ2-3; clone_size: NA; d_call: NA
cdr3_aa: CASSQTNQPQHF; cdr3_nt: TGTGCCAGCAGCCAGACAAATCAGCCCCAGCATTTT; v_call: TRBV3-1/TRBV3-2; j_call: TRBJ1-5; clone_size: NA; d_call: NA
cdr3_aa: CSVEDLFKWEGETQYF; cdr3_nt: TGCAGCGTTGAAGATCTATTTAAGTGGGAGGGAGAGACCCAGTACTTC; v_call: TRBV29-1; j_call: TRBJ2-5; clone_size: NA; d_call: TRBD2
cdr3_aa: CASSSGLAGPSYEQYF; cdr3_nt: TGCGCCAGCAGCTCGGGACTAGCGGGTCCCTCCTACGAGCAGTACTTC; v_call: TRBV5-1; j_call: TRBJ2-7; clone_size: once; d_call: TRBD2
cdr3_aa: CASSSITGRNTEAFF; cdr3_nt: TGTGCCAGCAGTTCCATTACTGGGAGGAACACTGAAGCTTTCTTT; v_call: TRBV28; j_call: TRBJ1-1; clone_size: NA; d_call: NA
cdr3_aa: CASSLVQSGYTF; cdr3_nt: TGTGCCAGCAGTTTAGTTCAGTCCGGCTACACCTTC; v_call: TRBV28; j_call: TRBJ1-2; clone_size: NA; d_call: NA
cdr3_aa: CASSLDSLANYGYTF; cdr3_nt: TGTGCCAGCAGCTTAGATAGCTTAGCTAACTATGGCTACACCTTC; v_call: TRBV7-2; j_call: TRBJ1-2; clone_size: NA; d_call: NA
cdr3_aa: CASSLAANYGYTF; cdr3_nt: TGTGCCAGCAGCTTGGCCGCTAACTATGGCTACACCTTC; v_call: TRBV5-5; j_call: TRBJ1-2; clone_size: NA; d_call: NA
cdr3_aa: CASSPDNEQFF; cdr3_nt: TGTGCCAGCTCACCCGACAATGAGCAGTTCTTC; v_call: TRBV18; j_call: TRBJ2-1; clone_size: NA; d_call: NA
cdr3_aa: CASRGPHRDEQYF; cdr3_nt: TGTGCCAGCAGGGGCCCCCACAGGGACGAGCAGTACTTC; v_call: TRBV28; j_call: TRBJ2-7; clone_size: once; d_call: NA
cdr3_aa: CASSPATEETQYF; cdr3_nt: TGTGCCAGCTCACCGGCTACAGAAGAGACCCAGTACTTC; v_call: TRBV18; j_call: TRBJ2-5; clone_size: NA; d_call: NA
cdr3_aa: CASSLGAQGGQPQHF; cdr3_nt: TGTGCCAGCAGCTTAGGGGCACAGGGGGGTCAGCCCCAGCATTTT; v_call: TRBV7-2; j_call: TRBJ1-5; clone_size: NA; d_call: TRBD1
cdr3_aa: CASSWGEDTQYF; cdr3_nt: TGTGCCAGCAGTTGGGGGGAGGATACGCAGTATTTT; v_call: TRBV11-2; j_call: TRBJ2-3; clone_size: NA; d_call: NA
cdr3_aa: CASSGLWTGGTTEAFF; cdr3_nt: TGTGCCAGCAGTGGACTTTGGACAGGGGGGACAACTGAAGCTTTCTTT; v_call: TRBV6-2/TRBV6-3; j_call: TRBJ1-1; clone_size: once; d_call: TRBD1